A single sample is the source of the 16 T cell receptor beta chains below, sequenced in a study of T cells after posttransplantation cyclophosphamide. Treatment was busulfan-fludarabine conditioning, a marrow graft, and cyclophosphamide on days +3 and +4. Sequenced by immunoSEQ multiplex PCR; TCRdb stores in-frame clones only, minus some. Recorded here are some 16,000 clones, with no singletons, and the ten leading clones hold about 0.54%. Sequencing used PBMCs, obtained after allogeneic stem cell transplant with posttransplant cyclophosphamide. These receptors all stem from a female patient in her 30s who received an allogeneic stem cell transplant from a related donor, was CMV-positive, and had no GVHD. Some T cells may trace back to the graft donor.

The table lists this clone with many counts. The chain links TRBV27 to TRBJ2-5; 8 bases are a match to TRBD2. The junction had 6 bases not matched to a gene; V was cut back by 4 bases and J by 5 bases. Germline CDR1 is MNHEY and CDR2 is SMNVEV (reference sequence). CDR3 length: 14 amino acids. CDR3 residues: CASSSSRGGETQYF. The CDR3 nucleotides are TGTGCCAGCAGTTCCAGCCGGGGGGGTGAGACCCAGTACTTC.

This clone was recorded at least ten times. The chain carries TRBV19 and TRBJ1-5, with 10 positions matching TRBD1. V lost 3 bases, J lost 4 bases, and 6 bases stayed unmatched. The length of the CDR3 is 16 residues. CDR1 and CDR2 (germline): LNHDA, SQIVND (reference sequence). In DNA form, the CDR3 reads TGTGCCAGTAGTATCTCCGGGACAGGGGAGAATCAGCCCCAGCATTTT. As protein: CASSISGTGENQPQHF.

This clone was counted ten times or more. The genes are TRBV5-8 and TRBJ2-1; the match to TRBD2 covers 9 bases. This CDR3 comprises 16 residues. V was pared by 3 bases and J by 8 bases, with 12 bases of the junction left unmatched. Germline CDR1 is SGHTS and CDR2 is YDEGEE. As DNA, the CDR3 is TGTGCCAGCAGCTCCGGGGTAGCGGGAGAAATGGATGAGCAGTTCTTC. It codes for CASSSGVAGEMDEQFF.

This clone showed up many times. V is TRBV6-1 and J is TRBJ2-2; D remains unclear. The V end was cut by 6 bases, the J end by 6 bases, with 11 bases between. The CDR3 loop spans 13 amino acids. Germline V lookup: CDR1 MNHNS, CDR2 SASEGT. This CDR3 is CASRSPPAGELFF. CDR3 sequence (DNA): TGTGCCAGCAGGTCCCCCCCCGCCGGGGAGCTGTTTTTT.

This clone was detected ten times or more. V usage is TRBV5-6 and J usage is TRBJ2-1; 9 bases match TRBD2. Germline CDR1 and CDR2: SGHDT and YYEEEE. J was trimmed by 3 bases and V by 1 base; bases with no gene match: 8. The CDR3 is made up of 17 amino acids. The CDR3 DNA reads as TGTGCCAGCAGCTTGTATGGGACTAGCAGATTCTACAATGAGCAGTTCTTC. Its protein is CASSLYGTSRFYNEQFF.

This clone was seen repeatedly, ten times or more. V usage is TRBV5-4 and J usage is TRBJ2-5; 8 positions match TRBD2. The CDR3 has 16 residues. The germline V gene has CDR1 SGHNT and CDR2 YYREEE (reference sequence). V was pared by 0 bases and J by 4 bases, with 8 bases of the junction left unmatched. The DNA of the CDR3 is TGTGCCAGCAGCTTGGCCGGGGGGGTCGAGCGAGAGACCCAGTACTTC. Protein: CASSLAGGVERETQYF.

This clone was observed at least ten times. The chain employs TRBV29-1 and TRBJ2-2; 7 bases match TRBD1. Germline V gene sequence: CDR1 SQVTM, CDR2 ANQGSEA. This CDR3 contains 11 residues. The V gene end was trimmed by 7 bases and the J gene end by 6 bases; junction bases not matched to a gene: 2. DNA of the CDR3: TGCAGCGGGGACAGCGCCGGGGAGCTGTTTTTT. It translates to CSGDSAGELFF.

This clone occurred many times. The chain carries TRBV7-9 and TRBJ2-2; TRBD2 might be the D (6 bases). Germline V gene lookup returns CDR1 SEHNR and CDR2 FQNEAQ (reference sequence). The germline V and J ends were trimmed by 11 bases and 3 bases, with 19 bases remaining between them. The CDR3 loop spans 15 amino acids. The CDR3 region is CAHGGAPSHTGELFF. The CDR3 nucleotides are TGTGCCCACGGCGGGGCACCATCCCACACCGGGGAGCTGTTTTTT.

This clone was recorded many times. This sequence joins TRBV27 and TRBJ2-3; 7 bases map to TRBD1. Germline V gene lookup returns CDR1 MNHEY and CDR2 SMNVEV (reference sequence). With V trimmed by 7 bases and J by 0 bases, 10 bases remained unmatched. The CDR3 has 16 amino acids. CDR3 loop: CASTLTGTYSTDTQYF. The CDR3 DNA sequence: TGTGCCAGCACCCTGACAGGGACCTATAGCACAGATACGCAGTATTTT.

This clone was found many times. The chain couples TRBV10-3 to TRBJ1-5, with 9 bases fitting TRBD1. In germline, CDR1 is ENHRY, CDR2 SYGVKD. The trim removed 5 bases at V and 5 bases at J, leaving 4 bases unmatched. CDR3 size: 14 residues. As DNA, the CDR3 is TGTGCCATCAGTATGGACAGGGGATATCAGCCCCAGCATTTT. Its protein is CAISMDRGYQPQHF.

In this sample, this clone turned up many times. The sample carries other DNA sequences with the same CDR3. The rearrangement joins TRBV29-1 to TRBJ1-1; D perhaps matches TRBD1 (5 bases). From germline, CDR1 is SQVTM and CDR2 ANQGSEA. The CDR3 loop spans 12 amino acids. With 7 bases removed from V and 5 bases from J, the gap between germline ends came to 14 bases. The DNA for the CDR3 is TGCAGCGCATCAACAGGTTGGACTGAAGCTTTCTTT. This sequence encodes CSASTGWTEAFF.

This clone was observed many times. The V and J genes are TRBV14 and TRBJ2-2; D remains unclear. CDR1 and CDR2 from the germline V gene are SGHDN and FVKESK. The CDR3 has 14 residues. The ends were cut back, 1 base at V and 3 bases at J, with 6 bases in the middle. Here the CDR3 reads CASSQVRHTGELFF. CDR3 bases: TGTGCCAGCAGCCAAGTCAGGCACACCGGGGAGCTGTTTTTT.

This clone was detected a few times. A single base separates this from a much larger clone, so it may be a read error. The chain is built from TRBV28 and TRBJ2-7; 9 bases line up with TRBD2. J gave up 2 bases and V 8 bases, and 7 bases lay outside the gene matches. The CDR3 is made up of 14 amino acids. Germline-derived CDR1 and CDR2 are MDHEN and SYDVKM. The CDR3 DNA follows: TGTGCCAGCGAGAAGAGCGGGAGGCCCTACGAGCAGTACTTC. The encoded protein is CASEKSGRPYEQYF.

This clone was seen ten or more times. The CDR3 DNA is TGTGCCAGCAGGACCGGGACAGGGACCACCGGGGAGCTGTTTTTT. Its translation: CASRTGTGTTGELFF. V and J are TRBV2 and TRBJ2-2, with 9 bases identical to TRBD1. After removal of 6 bases from V and 4 bases from J, the junction contained 6 bases not matched to a gene. The germline V gene encodes CDR1 SNHLY and CDR2 FYNNEI. The length of the CDR3 is 15 residues. Together with reference TRBV2 and TRBJ2-2, the CDR3 gives the full variable domain: EPEVTQTPSHQVTQMGQEVILRCVPISNHLYFYWYRQILGQKVEFLVSFYNNEISEKSEIFDDQFSVERPDGSNFTLKIRSTKLEDSAMYFCASRTGTGTTGELFFGEGSRLTVL.

This clone has at least ten counts. The gene calls are TRBV7-9 and TRBJ1-2; D ambiguous. CDR1 SEHNR and CDR2 FQNEAQ come from the germline V gene (reference sequence). The CDR3 sequence is 15 residues long. V gave up 1 base and J gave up 4 bases, with 13 bases separating them. CDR3 sequence reads: CASSLGEQSRYGYTF. As DNA, the CDR3 is TGTGCCAGCAGCTTAGGGGAGCAGAGTCGCTATGGCTACACCTTC.

This clone was counted ten times or more. V and J are TRBV19 and TRBJ2-3, with 10 positions matching TRBD1. J was trimmed by 5 bases and V by 6 bases; bases with no gene match: 11. The CDR3 spans 16 residues. Per the germline V gene, CDR1 is LNHDA and CDR2 is SQIVND (reference sequence). CDR3 nucleotide sequence: TGTGCCAGTAGGGACAGGGGGATCCCTCGGGGAGATACGCAGTATTTT. Translation: CASRDRGIPRGDTQYF.